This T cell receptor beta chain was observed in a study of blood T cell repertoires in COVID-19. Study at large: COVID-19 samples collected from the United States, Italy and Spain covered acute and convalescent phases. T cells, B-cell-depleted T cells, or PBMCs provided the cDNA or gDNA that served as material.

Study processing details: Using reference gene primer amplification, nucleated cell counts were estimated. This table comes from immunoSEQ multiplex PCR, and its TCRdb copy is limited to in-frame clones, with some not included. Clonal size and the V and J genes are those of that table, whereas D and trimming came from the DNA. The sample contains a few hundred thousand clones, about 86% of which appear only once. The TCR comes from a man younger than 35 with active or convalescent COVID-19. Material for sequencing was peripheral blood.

CDR3 amino acids: CASSGPGQGSDEQYF. As DNA, the CDR3 is TGTGCCAGCAGCGGACCGGGACAGGGGAGCGACGAGCAGTACTTC. V usage is TRBV9 and J usage is TRBJ2-7; 10 nucleotides align to TRBD1. Trimming at V came to 3 bases and at J to 5 bases, leaving 8 bases not matched to a gene. Germline V gives CDR1 SGDLS, CDR2 YYNGEE. The CDR3 runs 15 residues.